Given below is one T cell receptor beta chain in context. Its specificity is unknown. These data are taken from a study of siplizumab effects on memory and regulatory T cells. Findings and limits, study-wide: Confirmation was lacking for the suppressive function of proliferating Tregs derived from siplizumab cultures. The mapping of alloreactive clones to unstimulated subsets covered only a minor fraction of them. Only a minority of proliferating CD4+ or CD8+ clones had an assignable naive or memory phenotype, with roughly 75-97% lacking one.

Per individual sample, 85,000 to 100,000 TCR templates were assayed. Sequencing was performed with immunoSEQ multiplex PCR; in TCRdb, only in-frame clones are kept and a portion is missing. The table shows approximately 120,000 clones, with just over 90% occurring only once. The CDR3 extends over 14 amino acids. CDR1 is SGDLS, CDR2 YYNGEE, per germline. Trimming took 2 bases from V and 3 from J; bases not matched to a gene: 2. The sequence was collected from a human donor in good health. The sample taken for sequencing was non-Treg CD4+ T cells sorted from blood. The genes are TRBV9 and TRBJ2-3, with 8 bases lining up with TRBD1. The CDR3, as DNA: TGTGCCAGCAGCGTGACAGGGGTTACAGATACGCAGTATTTT. Amino acids: CASSVTGVTDTQYF. Combining the CDR3 with reference TRBV9 and TRBJ2-3 gives the whole variable domain DSGVTQTPKHLITATGQRVTLRCSPRSGDLSVYWYQQSLDQGLQFLIQYYNGEERAKGNILERFSAQQFPDLHSELNLSSLELGDSALYFCASSVTGVTDTQYFGPGTRLTVL.